Listed here are 21 T cell receptor beta chains from one sample, sequenced in a study of cytomegalovirus exposure and HLA in healthy donors. The study ran its PCR with 60 Vbeta and 13 Jbeta primers. The table came from immunoSEQ multiplex PCR; TCRdb's copy has only in-frame clones and leaves some out. The table records roughly 99,000 clones, 60% to 85% of them present only once. The specimen was PBMCs. The source of these receptors is a man aged 55 to 69 in good health and CMV-seropositive.

The gene calls are TRBV6-5 and TRBJ1-4; no clear D. Germline CDR1 reads MNHEY; CDR2 reads SVGAGI. The CDR3 contains 13 residues. Trimming cost V 5 bases and J 3 bases, with 7 bases left between them. The CDR3 protein is CASSRSPNEKLFF. The CDR3 nucleotides are TGTGCCAGCAGTCGGTCGCCTAATGAAAAACTGTTTTTT.

The chain has TRBV10-2 and TRBJ1-4; TRBD1 matches at 7 bases. The germline V gene has CDR1 WSHSY and CDR2 SAAADI. The CDR3 extends over 15 amino acids. J was trimmed by 5 bases and V by 6 bases; bases with no gene match: 9. CDR3 DNA sequence: TGCGCCAGCAGGGGGATCGGGACAGAAAATGAAAAACTGTTTTTT. This gives the protein CASRGIGTENEKLFF.

This chain connects TRBV7-2 to TRBJ1-2, with D possibly TRBD1 on 6 matching bases. The V gene's germline CDR1 is SGHTA and CDR2 FQGNSA. Deletions cut 5 bases from V and 8 bases from J, with 18 bases between. The CDR3 contains 14 residues. The CDR3 region has the DNA TGTGCCAGCAGCCGAGACACAGGGTCTGGCGGCTACACCTTC. This encodes CASSRDTGSGGYTF.

V is TRBV7-6 and J is TRBJ2-7, with D possibly TRBD2 on 6 matching bases. Germline V gene sequence: CDR1 SGHVS, CDR2 FNYEAQ. The CDR3 covers 13 residues. The V end lost 3 bases, the J end lost 7 bases, and 13 bases lay between the germline ends. The CDR3 region has the DNA TGTGCCAGCAGCTTGGCCCTTGGAGGGGAGCAGTACTTC. It codes for CASSLALGGEQYF.

The genes are TRBV7-9 and TRBJ2-5; 12 bases align to TRBD2. Trimming at V came to 3 bases and at J to 4 bases, leaving 9 bases not matched to a gene. Germline values: CDR1 SEHNR, CDR2 FQNEAQ (reference sequence). This CDR3 contains 17 residues. CDR3 nucleotide sequence: TGTGCCAGCAGCTTTTCGACTAGCGGGGGTATTGGAGAGACCCAGTACTTC. As protein: CASSFSTSGGIGETQYF.

This clone has only one observation. This chain uses TRBV2 with TRBJ2-2, with TRBD1 identical over 8 bases. The CDR3 totals 17 residues. The V gene's germline CDR1 is SNHLY and CDR2 FYNNEI. J lost 1 base, V lost 4 bases, and 8 bases had no gene match. CDR3 region: CASSAQRGTGNTGELFF. The CDR3 DNA reads TGTGCCAGCAGTGCACAAAGGGGGACAGGGAACACCGGGGAGCTGTTTTTT.

The chain employs TRBV15 and TRBJ1-3, with TRBD1 matching over 7 bases. V shed 4 bases and J 4 bases; nucleotides not matched to a gene: 1. Germline V gives CDR1 LNHNV, CDR2 YYDKDF (reference sequence). This CDR3 has 13 residues. CDR3 in DNA: TGTGCCACCAGCAAGGGACAGGGAAACACCATATATTTT. Translating it yields CATSKGQGNTIYF.

The chain is built from TRBV27 and TRBJ1-1, with no clear D. There are 15 residues in the CDR3. Looked up from germline, CDR1 is MNHEY and CDR2 is SMNVEV (reference sequence). With 1 base removed from V and 1 base from J, the gap between germline ends came to 10 bases. The CDR3: CASSLFGRGNTEAFF. In nucleotides, the CDR3 is TGTGCCAGCAGTTTATTTGGGCGGGGGAACACTGAAGCTTTCTTT.

The chain employs TRBV28 and TRBJ2-5, with TRBD2 matching 15 bases. Germline CDR1 and CDR2: MDHEN and SYDVKM. The ends lost 4 bases at V and 5 bases at J; junction bases unmatched: 5. CDR3 size: 16 residues. CDR3 protein: CASSSGLAGGRETQYF. The DNA of the CDR3 is TGTGCCAGCAGTTCCGGACTAGCGGGGGGGAGGGAGACCCAGTACTTC. The full variable domain, its missing parts supplied by reference TRBV28 and TRBJ2-5, is DVKVTQSSRYLVKRTGEKVFLECVQDMDHENMFWYRQDPGLGLRLIYFSYDVKMKEKGDIPEGYSVSREKKERFSLILESASTNQTSMYLCASSSGLAGGRETQYFGPGTRLLVL.

This sequence joins TRBV5-1 and TRBJ2-7, with 7 bases aligning to TRBD1. This CDR3 region has 15 residues. Germline V gene data show CDR1 as SGHRS and CDR2 as YFSETQ. V was pared by 0 bases and J by 3 bases, with 6 bases of the junction left unmatched. The CDR3 sequence is CASSLGVTGSYEQYF. The CDR3 DNA sequence: TGCGCCAGCAGCTTGGGCGTGACAGGGAGCTACGAGCAGTACTTC.

The chain recombines TRBV6-5 with TRBJ2-7; a possible D gene is TRBD1 (6 bases). There are 13 residues in the CDR3. Trimming took 0 bases from V and 4 from J, leaving 7 bases between them. Per germline, CDR1 MNHEY and CDR2 SVGAGI. This chain's CDR3 is CASSYSRGYEQYF. CDR3 nucleotides: TGTGCCAGCAGTTACTCGAGGGGGTACGAGCAGTACTTC.

In its sample, this clone was seen a few times. The chain employs TRBV5-6 and TRBJ2-7; the D is unclear. CDR3 length equals 15 residues. CDR1 and CDR2 from the germline V gene are SGHDT and YYEEEE. The ends were cut back, 0 bases at V and 6 bases at J, with 16 bases in the middle. The CDR3 nucleotides read TGTGCCAGCAGCTTGGGGGTGGTCGGGTCTGGCGAGCAGTACTTC. Its translation is CASSLGVVGSGEQYF.

This clone was seen only a few times. V is TRBV5-1 and J is TRBJ2-5; the D is unclear. Germline V gene sequence: CDR1 SGHRS, CDR2 YFSETQ. V gave up 1 base and J gave up 5 bases, with 9 bases separating them. There are 13 residues in the CDR3. CDR3: CASSLSGLETQYF. The CDR3 nucleotides are TGCGCCAGCAGCTTGTCGGGTCTGGAGACCCAGTACTTC.

This clone was observed a few times. The chain joins TRBV18 to TRBJ1-1; 7 bases align to TRBD1. The CDR3 consists of 15 residues. V was clipped by 1 base and J by 5 bases; unmatched bases: 7. CDR1 is KGHSH, CDR2 LQKENI, per germline. The CDR3 DNA follows: TGTGCCAGCTCACCACAACGAGGACAGGCAACTGAAGCTTTCTTT. As protein: CASSPQRGQATEAFF.

This clone was observed a handful of times. The chain carries TRBV19 and TRBJ2-1, with D unclear. CDR1 LNHDA and CDR2 SQIVND come from the germline V gene (reference sequence). V was trimmed by 1 base and J by 6 bases, leaving 7 bases between them. This CDR3 is built from 13 residues. The CDR3, as DNA: TGTGCCAGTAGTATAGTGCCGGGCAATGAGCAGTTCTTC. It yields the protein CASSIVPGNEQFF.

The chain couples TRBV5-1 to TRBJ2-2; 7 bases fit TRBD1. Germline loops: CDR1 SGHRS, CDR2 YFSETQ. Trimming removed 3 bases from V and 5 bases from J; junction bases left unmatched: 10. The CDR3 loop spans 16 amino acids. This CDR3 reads CASSYKGTVGTGELFF. CDR3 nucleotides: TGCGCCAGCAGCTATAAGGGGACAGTAGGGACCGGGGAGCTGTTTTTT.

V usage is TRBV11-2 and J usage is TRBJ2-5; the D gene is possibly TRBD2 (5 bases). Germline assignment: CDR1 SGHAT and CDR2 FQNNGV. This CDR3 spans 15 amino acids. The V gene lost 0 bases and the J gene lost 2 bases, with 10 bases spanning the gap. The CDR3 nucleotides are TGTGCCAGCAGCTTAGACGGGAACCCTCAAGAGACCCAGTACTTC. Amino acids: CASSLDGNPQETQYF.

The chain links TRBV28 to TRBJ2-5; D is uncertain. Germline V gives CDR1 MDHEN, CDR2 SYDVKM. The CDR3 has 12 amino acids. Trimming left V 3 bases short and J 3 bases short, with 5 bases between. The CDR3 loop reads CASSFPEETQYF. In DNA, the CDR3 is TGTGCCAGCAGTTTCCCCGAAGAGACCCAGTACTTC.

The genes are TRBV19 and TRBJ2-1; 7 positions match TRBD2. Germline CDR1 is LNHDA and CDR2 is SQIVND (reference sequence). The CDR3 runs 15 residues. The trim removed 5 bases at V and 4 bases at J, leaving 8 bases unmatched. DNA for the CDR3: TGTGCCAGTAGTCTTGGCGGGGGTCTTTACAATGAGCAGTTCTTC. It is translated as CASSLGGGLYNEQFF.

CDR3 amino acids: CASSYLGSDTQYF. The CDR3 DNA reads as TGTGCCAGCAGTTATCTCGGGTCAGATACGCAGTATTTT. V and J are TRBV6-5 and TRBJ2-3; no clear D gene. The CDR3 contains 13 residues. The ends were cut back, 3 bases at V and 4 bases at J, with 8 bases in the middle. Germline V gene data show CDR1 as MNHEY and CDR2 as SVGAGI.

CDR3: CASSLYGEGNTEAFF. Here the CDR3 DNA reads TGTGCCAGCAGCTTATATGGGGAGGGGAACACTGAAGCTTTCTTT. The chain uses TRBV7-2 and TRBJ1-1; D unclear. In germline, CDR1 is SGHTA, CDR2 FQGNSA. The CDR3 extends over 15 amino acids. Trimming pared 2 bases from V and 1 base from J, leaving 11 bases between.